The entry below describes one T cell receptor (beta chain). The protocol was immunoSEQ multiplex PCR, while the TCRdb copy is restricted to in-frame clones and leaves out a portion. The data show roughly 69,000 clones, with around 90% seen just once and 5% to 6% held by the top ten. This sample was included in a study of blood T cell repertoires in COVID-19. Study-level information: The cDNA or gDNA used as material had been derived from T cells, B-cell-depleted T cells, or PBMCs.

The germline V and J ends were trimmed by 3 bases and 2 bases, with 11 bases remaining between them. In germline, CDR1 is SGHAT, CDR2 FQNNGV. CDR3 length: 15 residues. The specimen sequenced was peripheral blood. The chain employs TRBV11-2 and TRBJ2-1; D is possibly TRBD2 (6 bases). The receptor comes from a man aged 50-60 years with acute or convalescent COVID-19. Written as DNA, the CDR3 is TGTGCCAGCAGCTTCGGCGGGGAGACCTACAATGAGCAGTTCTTC. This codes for CASSFGGETYNEQFF.